Listed here are 3 T cell receptor beta chains from one sample, sequenced in a study of CD8 T cells in ankylosing spondylitis. TCRdb reanalysed the 5' RACE reads using MiXCR and keeps one entry per CDR3 protein. Of 250,000 to 400,000 distinct CDR3 sequences in the sample, around a tenth are singletons; the top ten hold roughly 9.1%. Sample: blood, either unsorted or a sorted T cell fraction (not recorded which). The receptors here all came from a female donor with ankylosing spondylitis or in good health (not recorded which).

The rearrangement uses TRBV11-2 and TRBJ2-7; D not resolved. The CDR3 contains 12 residues. Germline V gives CDR1 SGHAT, CDR2 FQNNGV. Trimming left V 1 base short and J 6 bases short, with 7 bases between. CDR3 in amino acids: CASSLGSAEQYF. The CDR3, as DNA: TGTGCCAGCAGCTTAGGCAGTGCCGAGCAGTACTTC.

The CDR3 DNA is TGTGCCACCAGCAGTCACAGGGGGCGAGGGAACACTGAAGCTTTCTTT. The encoded protein is CATSSHRGRGNTEAFF. J is TRBJ1-1 and V is TRBV15; 9 bases are shared with TRBD1. V gave up 3 bases and J gave up 1 base; unmatched junction bases: 6. From germline, CDR1 is LNHNV and CDR2 YYDKDF (reference sequence). The CDR3 runs 16 residues.

This clonotype was detected ten times or more. The chain links TRBV20-1 to TRBJ1-4; unclear D gene. The CDR3 has 13 amino acids. With 4 bases removed from V and 2 bases from J, the gap between germline ends came to 8 bases. Germline V CDR1 and CDR2: DFQATT, SNEGSKA (reference sequence). DNA for the CDR3: TGCAGTGCTAAGCGGAGGACTAATGAAAAACTGTTTTTT. It translates to CSAKRRTNEKLFF.